This entry lists 30 T cell receptor beta chains sequenced from one sample in a study of blood T cells in healthy people across ages. The use of a sample-barcoded 5' primer and a J-beta primer mix characterized a second PCR of 7 to 11 cycles. TCRdb re-called the 5' RACE reads through MiXCR, storing one row per CDR3 protein. This sample yields approximately 1,000,000 distinct CDR3 sequences, of which less than 50% are seen a single time; approximately 19% belongs to the top ten. The source material was blood. Receptors were obtained from a woman aged 55-69 years in good health.

This clonotype has more than one count but fewer than ten. One end of the junction does not line up with germline, which may come from a read error. The chain uses TRBV5-1 and TRBJ2-4; D is perhaps TRBD1 or TRBD2 (6 bases each). The CDR3 loop spans 16 amino acids. Germline CDR1 reads SGHRS; CDR2 reads YFSETQ. The CDR3 loop is CASSLGLTGAINIQYF. The CDR3 DNA follows: TGCGCCAGCAGCTTGGGATTGACGGGGGCCATAAACATTCAGTACTTC.

CDR3 nucleotides: TGTGCCAGCAGCCTTACTAGCGGGCATGGTGGTGAGCAGTACTTC. Encoded protein: CASSLTSGHGGEQYF. The chain carries TRBV7-2 and TRBJ2-5; 9 positions match TRBD2. Trimming cost V 5 bases and J 11 bases; bases outside gene matches: 15. Germline CDR1 reads SGHTA; CDR2 reads FQGNSA. CDR3 length: 15 amino acids. The full variable domain, with the rest looked up from reference TRBV7-2 and TRBJ2-5, is GAGVSQSPSNKVTEKGKDVELRCDPISGHTALYWYRQSLGQGLEFLIYFQGNSAPDKSGLPSDRFSAERTGGSVSTLTIQRTQQEDSAVYLCASSLTSGHGGEQYFGPGTRLLVL.

This chain connects TRBV29-1 to TRBJ2-3; TRBD2 is a possible D gene (5 bases). In germline, CDR1 is SQVTM, CDR2 ANQGSEA. The CDR3 contains 12 residues. With 5 bases removed from V and 5 bases from J, the gap between germline ends came to 11 bases. CDR3 protein: CSVRQAGDTQYF. The CDR3 nucleotides are TGCAGCGTTCGTCAGGCGGGAGATACGCAGTATTTT.

J is TRBJ2-3 and V is TRBV27; 11 positions agree with TRBD2. Trimming cost V 6 bases and J 6 bases; bases outside gene matches: 11. The CDR3 length is 16 residues. The V gene's germline CDR1 is MNHEY and CDR2 SMNVEV (reference sequence). The CDR3 region has the DNA TGTGCCAGCAGAATTTTCTCTAGCGGGAGGTTTGATACGCAGTATTTT. This gives the protein CASRIFSSGRFDTQYF.

The CDR3 reads CASSDPGQGKNGYTF. CDR3 bases: TGTGCCAGCAGTGATCCGGGACAGGGGAAGAATGGCTACACCTTC. The rearrangement links TRBV6-1 to TRBJ1-2, with 10 bases identical to TRBD1. The CDR3 has 15 residues. With V trimmed by 3 bases and J by 6 bases, 7 bases remained unmatched. Germline V lookup: CDR1 MNHNS, CDR2 SASEGT.

This chain joins TRBV28 and TRBJ1-2; D is perhaps TRBD1 (5 bases). Trimming removed 10 bases at V and 4 bases at J, with 19 bases between. CDR1 and CDR2 from the germline V gene are MDHEN and SYDVKM. CDR3 length equals 14 residues. This CDR3 is CANASTGTSYGYTF. As DNA, the CDR3 is TGTGCCAACGCCTCAACCGGGACTTCCTATGGCTACACCTTC.

The gene calls are TRBV28 and TRBJ2-1; a weak D match, TRBD1 (6 bases). The CDR3 length is 15 residues. Germline V lookup: CDR1 MDHEN, CDR2 SYDVKM. Trimming removed 4 bases at V and 3 bases at J, with 13 bases between. In DNA form, the CDR3 reads TGTGCCAGCAGTTCGCAGGGGCGAAACTACAATGAGCAGTTCTTC. Residues: CASSSQGRNYNEQFF.

This clonotype has a count of ten or more. The gene calls are TRBV3-1 and TRBJ2-3; no firm D call. The CDR3 contains 13 residues. The germline gives CDR1 LGHDT, CDR2 YNNKEL (reference sequence). V dropped 2 bases and J dropped 1 base, with 4 bases sitting between them. The CDR3 reads CASSQPGTDTQYF. The CDR3 DNA sequence: TGTGCCAGCAGCCAACCCGGCACAGATACGCAGTATTTT.

This clonotype came up a few times. The chain combines TRBV27 with TRBJ2-7, with 8 bases identical to TRBD2. V lost 8 bases and J lost 2; bases outside the gene matches: 11. Per the germline V gene, CDR1 is MNHEY and CDR2 is SMNVEV (reference sequence). This CDR3 is 15 amino acids long. CDR3 sequence: CASRRRGAVAYEQYF. As DNA, the CDR3 is TGTGCCAGCCGCAGGCGGGGGGCAGTTGCCTACGAGCAGTACTTC.

CDR3 amino acids: CSASSPGLAGGETQYF. The DNA of the CDR3 is TGCAGTGCTAGTTCCCCCGGACTAGCGGGAGGAGAGACCCAGTACTTC. The chain uses TRBV20-1 and TRBJ2-5; TRBD2 aligns across 14 bases. V trimming: 3 bases; J trimming: 4 bases; junction bases outside the gene matches: 7. The CDR3 covers 16 residues. CDR1 and CDR2 (germline): DFQATT, SNEGSKA (reference sequence).

The chain has TRBV6-6 and TRBJ2-5, with 7 bases matching TRBD2. Trimming cost V 7 bases and J 2 bases; bases outside gene matches: 13. The CDR3 length is 16 residues. From germline, CDR1 is MNHNY and CDR2 SVGAGI (reference sequence). CDR3 sequence reads: CASTPGRGSGQETQYF. The CDR3 DNA is TGTGCCAGCACCCCAGGGAGGGGATCGGGACAAGAGACCCAGTACTTC.

The V gene is TRBV27, the J gene TRBJ2-5, with a tentative D call TRBD1 (6 bases). Trimming stripped 5 bases from V and 1 base from J, with 17 bases between. There are 16 residues in the CDR3. Per the germline V gene, CDR1 is MNHEY and CDR2 is SMNVEV (reference sequence). This CDR3 is CASSPQGTVLQETQYF. CDR3 bases: TGTGCCAGCAGTCCCCAGGGGACGGTCCTCCAAGAGACCCAGTACTTC.

The chain is built from TRBV21-1 and TRBJ2-1; the D segment call TRBD1 is taken from the table without a DNA check. TRBV21-1 is listed as a pseudogene. This CDR3 spans 15 amino acids. CDR3 DNA sequence: TGTGCCAGCAGCCCCCGGAGTTGGTGGCCCAATGAGCAGTTCTTC. Translated, it gives CASSPRSWWPNEQFF.

The rearrangement joins TRBV20-1 to TRBJ2-7; possible D gene TRBD2, 6 bases. CDR1 DFQATT and CDR2 SNEGSKA come from the germline V gene (reference sequence). V gave up 5 bases and J gave up 2 bases, with 13 bases separating them. CDR3 length: 13 amino acids. CDR3 protein: CSAAGWTTYEQYF. The CDR3 region has the DNA TGCAGTGCTGCGGGATGGACCACCTACGAGCAGTACTTC.

Of note for this clonotype: At one of its ends the junction is not consistent with the germline gene, which may arise from a read error. The genes are TRBV2 and TRBJ1-2; 10 bases align to TRBD1. In germline, CDR1 is SNHLY, CDR2 FYNNEI. This CDR3 has 13 residues. The CDR3 spells CAGRDRGRGSYTF. The DNA of the CDR3 is TGTGCCGGCAGGGACAGGGGCCGCGGAAGCTACACCTTC.

This chain uses TRBV29-1 with TRBJ2-1, with 8 nucleotides matching TRBD1. V shed 6 bases, J shed 7 bases, and the junction held 17 bases outside the gene matches. The CDR3 consists of 16 residues. Germline V lookup: CDR1 SQVTM, CDR2 ANQGSEA. The CDR3 is CSVPERRQGLLNEQFF. For the CDR3, the DNA is TGCAGCGTACCCGAACGCCGACAGGGGCTGTTGAATGAGCAGTTCTTC.

In its sample, this clonotype was seen a few times. The chain joins TRBV11-2 to TRBJ2-7; 8 positions agree with TRBD2. The CDR3 sequence is 14 residues long. Germline V gene data show CDR1 as SGHAT and CDR2 as FQNNGV. Germline trimming cut 1 base from V and 5 bases from J; bases unmatched to any gene: 4. The CDR3 coding sequence is TGTGCCAGCAGCTTAGTTAGGACTAGCAACGAGCAGTACTTC. Translation: CASSLVRTSNEQYF.

In its sample, this clonotype was seen a few times. The V call is TRBV19, the J call TRBJ2-7; 11 bases are a match to TRBD2. CDR1 is LNHDA, CDR2 SQIVND, per germline (reference sequence). V gave up 4 bases and J gave up 10 bases; unmatched junction bases: 27. The CDR3 totals 20 residues. The DNA of the CDR3 is TGTGCCAGTAGTAGCCGCCGAGGGACTAGCGGCCAAGGGGGCAAAGAGACTCAGTACTTC. Translated: CASSSRRGTSGQGGKETQYF.

V and J are TRBV20-1 and TRBJ2-3; D is unresolved. Trimming took 1 base from V and 0 from J, leaving 11 bases between them. Germline CDR1 reads DFQATT; CDR2 reads SNEGSKA (reference sequence). The CDR3 totals 15 residues. The CDR3 region is CSARAGETSTDTQYF. In DNA, the CDR3 is TGCAGTGCTAGAGCTGGCGAGACTAGCACAGATACGCAGTATTTT.

About this clonotype itself: Germline is not matched at one junction end, which may reflect a read error. The rearrangement links TRBV27 to TRBJ2-1; D possibly corresponds to TRBD2 (7 bases). CDR1 MNHEY and CDR2 SMNVEV come from the germline V gene (reference sequence). The CDR3 sequence is 15 residues long. This CDR3 is CACSTYGRGGNEQFF. The CDR3 DNA follows: TGTGCCTGCAGTACCTACGGCAGGGGAGGGAACGAGCAGTTCTTC.

The chain has TRBV5-1 and TRBJ2-7; 12 nucleotides match TRBD2. The CDR3 is 15 amino acids. The germline CDR1 and CDR2 sequences are SGHRS and YFSETQ. Trimming at V came to 5 bases and at J to 4 bases, leaving 7 bases not matched to a gene. The CDR3 loop is CASSSSGRAGYEQYF. For the CDR3, the DNA is TGCGCCAGCAGTTCTAGCGGGAGGGCCGGGTACGAGCAGTACTTC.

The V and J genes are TRBV29-1 and TRBJ1-2, with 7 bases aligning to TRBD1. Germline CDR1 SQVTM, CDR2 ANQGSEA. V lost 2 bases to trimming and J lost 3 bases; unmatched junction nucleotides: 3. The CDR3 length is 13 residues. As DNA, the CDR3 is TGCAGCGTTGAAAGACAGGGCTACTATGGCTACACCTTC. It encodes CSVERQGYYGYTF.

CDR3 amino acids: CASSPISGSGEQFF. As DNA, the CDR3 is TGTGCCAGCTCACCGATTTCCGGGAGCGGTGAGCAGTTCTTC. V is TRBV18 and J is TRBJ2-1, with D tentatively TRBD2 (6 bases). Germline V gene lookup returns CDR1 KGHSH and CDR2 LQKENI. The CDR3 sequence is 14 residues long. Trimming stripped 3 bases from V and 9 bases from J, with 15 bases between.

This clonotype has just a few counts. The V and J genes are TRBV6-1 and TRBJ2-5; D not certain. Trimming pared 6 bases from V and 5 bases from J, leaving 10 bases between. The CDR3 is 12 amino acids. The germline V gene has CDR1 MNHNS and CDR2 SASEGT. The CDR3 loop reads CASSERRETQYF. The DNA of the CDR3 is TGTGCCAGCAGCGAGCGTCGGGAGACCCAGTACTTC.

This chain links TRBV12-3 or TRBV12-4 with TRBJ2-2, with 8 bases identical to TRBD2. The CDR3 extends over 16 amino acids. The V segment lost 0 bases and the J segment 3 bases; nucleotides outside the gene matches: 3. This CDR3 is CASSLASGMYTGELFF. The CDR3 nucleotides are TGTGCCAGCAGTTTAGCTAGCGGGATGTACACCGGGGAGCTGTTTTTT.

The chain combines TRBV6-1 with TRBJ2-3, with TRBD1 as a possible D gene (5 bases). Between the trimmed V and J ends, which lost 2 bases and 2 bases, there was a span of 11 bases. The CDR3 contains 15 residues. Germline lookup yields CDR1 MNHNS and CDR2 SASEGT. The DNA of the CDR3 is TGTGCCAGCAGTGAATCGACGGACAACACAGATACGCAGTATTTT. Protein sequence: CASSESTDNTDTQYF.

The V gene is TRBV7-3, the J gene TRBJ2-1; maybe TRBD2 (6 bases). The V end lost 11 bases, the J end lost 6 bases, and 26 bases lay between the germline ends. CDR1 is SGHTA, CDR2 FQGTGA, per germline. This CDR3 is 16 amino acids long. The DNA of the CDR3 is TGTGCCTACAGTTCTACCCCTGGCGGGGCCCTCAATGAGCAGTTCTTC. Translated, it gives CAYSSTPGGALNEQFF.

In its sample, this clonotype was seen a few times. J is TRBJ1-6 and V is TRBV4-2, with D possibly being TRBD1 (5 bases). The CDR3 contains 16 residues. Trimming took 4 bases from V and 4 from J, leaving 14 bases between them. In germline, CDR1 is LGHNA, CDR2 YNFKEQ. CDR3 amino acids: CASSPSPGNYNSPLHF. The CDR3 DNA reads TGTGCCAGCAGCCCGTCCCCAGGGAATTATAATTCACCCCTCCACTTT.

The genes are TRBV13 and TRBJ2-3, with a tentative D call TRBD2 (6 bases). CDR1 is PRHDT, CDR2 FYEKMQ, per germline (reference sequence). Trimming stripped 4 bases from V and 6 bases from J, with 20 bases between. CDR3 length equals 16 residues. The CDR3 nucleotides read TGTGCCAGCAGCTCCCCGGCGGCGGGAACTGAGGATACGCAGTATTTT. As protein: CASSSPAAGTEDTQYF.

The chain joins TRBV7-2 to TRBJ1-5; TRBD1 aligns across 8 bases. The CDR3 loop spans 14 amino acids. Per germline, CDR1 SGHTA and CDR2 FQGNSA. J gave up 7 bases and V 7 bases, and 9 bases lay outside the gene matches. CDR3 loop: CASKFDRGWQPQHF. In DNA form, the CDR3 reads TGTGCCAGCAAATTTGACAGGGGATGGCAGCCCCAGCATTTT.